This T cell receptor (beta chain) was profiled in a study of T cell responses to AZD1222 COVID-19 vaccine. Points from the study as a whole: Of spike-specific TCRs, nearly half reportedly target regions left unmutated in variants.

A note on this clone: Its antigen is as yet unknown.

The germline V gene encodes CDR1 SNHLY and CDR2 FYNNEI. The CDR3 has 14 residues. V was shortened by 5 bases and J by 5 bases, with 13 bases between the two germline ends. Produced via immunoSEQ multiplex PCR; TCRdb's table is partial and in-frame only. The sample shows approximately 150,000 clones, 88% of them seen only once. Sample: peripheral blood, taken 28 days after the second dose of the MenACWY control vaccine. This sequence was found in an adult who received the MenACWY meningococcal vaccine as a control. The V and J genes are TRBV2 and TRBJ2-1; tentatively, D is TRBD1 (6 bases). This CDR3 is CASSLDRNDNEQFF. The CDR3 coding sequence is TGTGCCAGCAGTCTCGACAGGAACGACAATGAGCAGTTCTTC.